This T cell receptor beta chain derives from a study of T cell responses to AZD1222 COVID-19 vaccine. For this clone: Its cognate antigen is unknown.

The V end was cut by 3 bases, the J end by 3 bases, with 18 bases between. Germline V gives CDR1 SEHNR, CDR2 FQNEAQ (reference sequence). This CDR3 contains 16 residues. General study findings and limits: Only six AZD1222 recipients tested seropositive at baseline. Only after the peak T cell response were repertoires sampled. Vaccine-associated CD4 TCRs ranged over spike, dominating at 160-218 and 743-854. Among the donors, most were white British and more were female, and clonal diversity was possibly underestimated.

Sequencing used immunoSEQ multiplex PCR; TCRdb keeps in-frame clones, though not all of them. The sample gives fewer than 100,000 clones, approximately 90% of which show up once; around a tenth is in the top ten. This TCR was sampled from an adult who received the AZD1222 COVID-19 vaccine. V gene TRBV7-9 combines with J gene TRBJ2-7, with D possibly called TRBD1 or TRBD2 (6 bases each). Sample: peripheral blood, taken 28 days after the second AZD1222 dose. The CDR3 bases are TGTGCCAGCAGCTTGGGGGGCGCCGGTACCATCTACGAGCAGTACTTC. Residues: CASSLGGAGTIYEQYF. The whole variable domain, filled in from reference TRBV7-9 and TRBJ2-7, reads DTGVSQNPRHKITKRGQNVTFRCDPISEHNRLYWYRQTLGQGPEFLTYFQNEAQLEKSRLLSDRFSAERPKGSFSTLEIQRTEQGDSAMYLCASSLGGAGTIYEQYFGPGTRLTVT.